These 8 T cell receptor beta chains came from one sample sequenced in a study of response to subunit inactivated influenza vaccine. TCRdb used MiXCR to reprocess the RT-PCR reads, holding one entry per CDR3 protein. The sample shows hundreds of thousands of distinct CDR3 sequences, 25% of them seen only once. This specimen consisted of CD4+ T cells sorted from PBMCs, obtained 5 to 6 days after vaccination. These receptors were collected from a middle-aged man who received an inactivated influenza vaccine.

This clonotype was counted only a few times. The rearrangement joins TRBV12-3 or TRBV12-4 to TRBJ1-6; D unresolved. The V and J ends lost 2 bases and 7 bases respectively, with 12 bases between them. This CDR3 spans 15 amino acids. DNA for the CDR3: TGTGCCAGCAGTTTAAGTGCGAATGGCAATTCACCCCTCCACTTT. It yields the protein CASSLSANGNSPLHF.

This chain uses TRBV5-1 with TRBJ2-1; the D gene is possibly TRBD1 (6 bases). V gave up 6 bases and J gave up 6 bases, with 16 bases separating them. The germline V gene has CDR1 SGHRS and CDR2 YFSETQ. The CDR3 runs to 14 residues. CDR3 residues: CASTQTGASNEQFF. CDR3 DNA: TGCGCCAGCACTCAGACAGGAGCAAGCAATGAGCAGTTCTTC.

This clonotype was detected many times. V gene TRBV29-1 combines with J gene TRBJ2-6; no clear D gene. V lost 3 bases and J 0 bases, leaving 3 bases between the germline ends. Germline V gene lookup returns CDR1 SQVTM and CDR2 ANQGSEA. This CDR3 has 13 residues. CDR3 coding DNA: TGCAGCGTTGACATCTCTGGGGCCAACGTCCTGACTTTC. Translated: CSVDISGANVLTF.

This clonotype was recorded a few times. The rearrangement uses TRBV7-2 and TRBJ2-1, with TRBD1 identical over 7 bases. Looked up from germline, CDR1 is SGHTA and CDR2 is FQGNSA. J gave up 7 bases and V 1 base, and 4 bases lay outside the gene matches. The CDR3 contains 14 residues. The CDR3 reads CASSLGQGRNEQFF. Written as DNA, the CDR3 is TGTGCCAGCAGCTTAGGACAGGGTAGGAATGAGCAGTTCTTC.

The rearrangement links TRBV7-6 to TRBJ1-4; D unclear. Germline CDR1 is SGHVS and CDR2 is FNYEAQ. The V and J ends lost 6 bases and 4 bases respectively, with 12 bases between them. The CDR3 length is 14 residues. This CDR3 is CASSLRGINEKLFF. In nucleotides, the CDR3 is TGTGCCAGCAGTTTGCGGGGAATTAATGAAAAACTGTTTTTT. The variable domain in full, completed from reference TRBV7-6 and TRBJ1-4, reads GAGVSQSPRYKVTKRGQDVALRCDPISGHVSLYWYRQALGQGPEFLTYFNYEAQQDKSGLPNDRFSAERPEGSISTLTIQRTEQRDSAMYRCASSLRGINEKLFFGSGTQLSVL.

V and J are TRBV9 and TRBJ2-4, with 7 nucleotides matching TRBD1. The J segment lost 9 bases and the V segment lost 5 bases, leaving 11 bases of the junction unmatched. CDR1 and CDR2 from the germline V gene are SGDLS and YYNGEE. The CDR3 extends over 14 amino acids. In DNA, the CDR3 is TGTGCCAGCAGTCCTCGACAGGGTAGTGCCATTCAGTACTTC. This sequence encodes CASSPRQGSAIQYF.

The rearrangement uses TRBV12-3 or TRBV12-4 and TRBJ1-1; D unresolved. The length of the CDR3 is 13 residues. Trimming cost V 3 bases and J 4 bases, with 9 bases left between them. The CDR3 DNA sequence: TGTGCCAGCAGTTTCCCTGGGAGCACTGAAGCTTTCTTT. This translates into CASSFPGSTEAFF.

This clonotype showed up just a few times. This chain connects TRBV29-1 to TRBJ1-1; no reliable D call. V was pared by 5 bases and J by 1 base, with 11 bases between. Germline CDR1 and CDR2: SQVTM and ANQGSEA. This CDR3 is built from 13 residues. This CDR3 is CSVRGQTNTEAFF. CDR3 DNA sequence: TGCAGCGTTCGTGGCCAGACGAACACTGAAGCTTTCTTT.